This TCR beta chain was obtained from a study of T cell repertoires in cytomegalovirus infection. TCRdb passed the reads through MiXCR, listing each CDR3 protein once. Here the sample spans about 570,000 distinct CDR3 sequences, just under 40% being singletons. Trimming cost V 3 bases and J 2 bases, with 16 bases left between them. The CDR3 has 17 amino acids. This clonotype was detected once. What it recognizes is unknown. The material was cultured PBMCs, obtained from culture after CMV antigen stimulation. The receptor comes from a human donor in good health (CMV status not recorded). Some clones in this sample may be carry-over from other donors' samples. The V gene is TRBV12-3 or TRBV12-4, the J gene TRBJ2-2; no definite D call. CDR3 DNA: TGTGCCAGCAGTTTCATAGTGGGCCCAGAAAACACCGGGGAGCTGTTTTTT. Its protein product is CASSFIVGPENTGELFF.